Sequencing of this T cell receptor (beta chain) was carried out in a study of T cell repertoires in cytomegalovirus infection. At the level of the study: Recently described HLA-C-restricted plus well-studied HLA-B-restricted CMV epitopes were used. TCR beta signatures that were public indicated CMV infection and matching HLA type.

On this clonotype itself: No antigen is known for it.

Study observations and caveats: There were carriers of CMV plus the relevant HLA, and cumulative public TCR beta family frequency identified them. Dominating the ex vivo response were HLA-C-restricted CMV-specific TCR beta clonotypes.

V shed 2 bases, J shed 7 bases, and the junction held 7 bases outside the gene matches. The CDR3 is 14 residues long. From germline, CDR1 is KGHSH and CDR2 LQKENI. TCRdb passed the reads through MiXCR, listing each CDR3 protein once. The sample includes 600,000 to 700,000 distinct CDR3 sequences, around a third of them seen just once. The sequence was collected from a human donor in good health (CMV status not recorded). Some clones in this sample may be carry-over from other donors' samples. Sequences were derived from cultured PBMCs, sampled from culture after CMV antigen stimulation. The J gene is TRBJ1-1, the V gene TRBV18, with TRBD1 identical over 7 bases. As DNA, the CDR3 is TGTGCCAGCTCACCAGCGGGGACAGCAGGTGAAGCTTTCTTT. Encoded protein: CASSPAGTAGEAFF.